The sequence of this TCR beta chain was determined in a study of shared clonotypes between healthy human individuals. General observations from the study: Only blood was sampled, and tissue TCR repertoires likely differ from blood ones.

The germline V gene has CDR1 SGHNT and CDR2 YYREEE (reference sequence). The V end lost 2 bases, the J end lost 2 bases, and 13 bases lay between the germline ends. This CDR3 is 15 amino acids long. As to this clone: As yet, its antigen is unknown.

At a deep level, the assay was run. As handled by the study authors: Filtering differed since immunoSEQ provided only junctions, with no quality scores. TCRdb's copy holds only in-frame clones and misses some; the assay was immunoSEQ multiplex PCR. The V and J calls and clone size were taken over from that table, and D and trimming were inferred from the DNA. The table records 2 million to 2.5 million clones, roughly 92% of them present only once. The clonotype was recovered from a man between 18 and 35 years old in good health. Some clones in this sample may be carry-over from other donors' samples. This chain connects TRBV5-4 to TRBJ2-5, with D unclear. What was sequenced was naive CD4+ T cells from PBMCs. Subset here: CD45RA+ positively selected. CDR3 loop: CASSLGLGYQETQYF. CDR3 coding DNA: TGTGCCAGCAGCTTAGGATTGGGGTATCAAGAGACCCAGTACTTC.